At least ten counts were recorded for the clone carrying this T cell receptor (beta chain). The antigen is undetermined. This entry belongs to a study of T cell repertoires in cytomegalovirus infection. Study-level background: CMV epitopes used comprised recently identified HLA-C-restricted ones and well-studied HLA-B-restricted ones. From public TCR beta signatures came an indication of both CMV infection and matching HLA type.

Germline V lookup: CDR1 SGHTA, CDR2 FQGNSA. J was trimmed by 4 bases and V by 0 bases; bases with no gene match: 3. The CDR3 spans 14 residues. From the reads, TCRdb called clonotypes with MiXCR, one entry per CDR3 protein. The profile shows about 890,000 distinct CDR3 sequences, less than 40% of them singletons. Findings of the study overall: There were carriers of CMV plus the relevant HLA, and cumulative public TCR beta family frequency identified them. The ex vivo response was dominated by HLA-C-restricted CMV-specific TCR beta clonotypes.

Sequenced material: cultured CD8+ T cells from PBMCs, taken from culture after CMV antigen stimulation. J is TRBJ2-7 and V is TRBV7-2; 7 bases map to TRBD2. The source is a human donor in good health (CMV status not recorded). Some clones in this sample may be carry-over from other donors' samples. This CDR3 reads CASSLAGLGYEQYF. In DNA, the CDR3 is TGTGCCAGCAGCTTAGCAGGACTAGGATACGAGCAGTACTTC.